A single sample gave rise to the 28 T cell receptor beta chains below, sequenced in a study of blood T cell repertoires in COVID-19. Some clones are missing from TCRdb's copy, which holds only in-frame ones; the method was immunoSEQ multiplex PCR. The table has 90,000 to 120,000 clones, 88% seen once. The sample consisted of peripheral blood. These receptors all stem from a human donor in a cohort sampled during active COVID-19.

Sample share makes this clone medium-sized. The chain links TRBV29-1 to TRBJ2-2; TRBD2 is a possible D gene (6 bases). V lost 5 bases and J 2 bases, leaving 18 bases between the germline ends. The CDR3 spans 16 residues. Germline CDR1 SQVTM, CDR2 ANQGSEA. CDR3: CSVSYGRGTNTGELFF. The CDR3 DNA is TGCAGCGTTTCGTACGGGCGGGGTACCAACACCGGGGAGCTGTTTTTT.

V is TRBV10-1 and J is TRBJ1-1; D perhaps matches TRBD1 (6 bases). The V end lost 6 bases, the J end lost 1 base, and 12 bases lay between the germline ends. The CDR3 is 14 amino acids. The germline gives CDR1 WNHNN, CDR2 SYGVQD (reference sequence). The CDR3 coding sequence is TGCGCCAGCAGCCCCCACAGGGCGAACACTGAAGCTTTCTTT. Its translation is CASSPHRANTEAFF.

This clone was recorded only once. J is TRBJ1-5 and V is TRBV12-3 or TRBV12-4; a possible D gene is TRBD1 (5 bases). The germline V and J ends were trimmed by 5 bases and 6 bases, with 8 bases remaining between them. The CDR3 spans 12 residues. In DNA form, the CDR3 reads TGTGCCAGCAGTCAGGGTGGTCAGCCCCAGCATTTT. This encodes CASSQGGQPQHF.

The chain carries TRBV19 and TRBJ1-1; 8 bases are a match to TRBD1. Germline V gene sequence: CDR1 LNHDA, CDR2 SQIVND (reference sequence). V gave up 4 bases and J gave up 0 bases; unmatched junction bases: 4. The CDR3 loop spans 15 amino acids. The CDR3 reads CASSKRQGMNTEAFF. The CDR3, as DNA: TGTGCCAGTAGTAAAAGACAGGGGATGAACACTGAAGCTTTCTTT.

The chain recombines TRBV30 with TRBJ1-4; D unresolved. V was clipped by 0 bases and J by 0 bases, with 5 bases between them. The CDR3 has 14 amino acids. In germline, CDR1 is GTSNPN, CDR2 SVGIG (reference sequence). CDR3 DNA sequence: TGTGCCTGGAGTGTAGACTCAACTAATGAAAAACTGTTTTTT. Translating gives CAWSVDSTNEKLFF.

The V call is TRBV7-8, the J call TRBJ1-5, with D maybe TRBD1 (6 bases). Germline V CDR1 and CDR2: SGHVS, FQNEAQ. CDR3 length: 17 residues. V was cut by 2 bases and J by 4 bases, with 18 bases left in between. CDR3 DNA sequence: TGTGCCAGCAGCTTAAGGGTAGGACAGCAAGTGAATCAGCCCCAGCATTTT. Protein product: CASSLRVGQQVNQPQHF.

The CDR3 DNA follows: TGCGCCAGCAGCTTAGGGGGAGAGGTAGATACGCAGTATTTT. Protein: CASSLGGEVDTQYF. This chain joins TRBV5-1 and TRBJ2-3, with D maybe TRBD1 (6 bases). CDR1 is SGHRS and CDR2 is YFSETQ in the germline V gene. Trimming took off 2 bases at V and 5 bases at J, with 12 bases between the two ends. The CDR3 covers 14 residues.

The chain links TRBV4-1 to TRBJ2-3, with 7 bases aligning to TRBD2. CDR3 length: 18 residues. With V trimmed by 4 bases and J by 0 bases, 13 bases remained unmatched. CDR1 is MGHRA and CDR2 is YSYEKL in the germline V gene. The chain's CDR3 is CASSRATGLADSTDTQYF. The CDR3 DNA is TGCGCCAGCAGCCGCGCAACTGGCCTAGCGGATAGCACAGATACGCAGTATTTT.

In the case of this clone: The same CDR3 also results from other DNA sequences found in this sample. The rearrangement uses TRBV9 and TRBJ2-3, with D tentatively TRBD1 (5 bases). Trimming cost V 2 bases and J 1 base, with 11 bases left between them. This CDR3 spans 15 amino acids. Germline CDR1 reads SGDLS; CDR2 reads YYNGEE. CDR3 amino acids: CASSVGQGGTDTQYF. The CDR3 coding sequence is TGTGCCAGCAGCGTTGGTCAGGGTGGCACAGATACGCAGTATTTT.

J is TRBJ2-1 and V is TRBV11-2; 7 bases match TRBD2. Germline CDR1 reads SGHAT; CDR2 reads FQNNGV. CDR3 length: 12 residues. Unmatched junction bases numbered 0, after V lost 3 bases and J lost 7 bases. CDR3 in amino acids: CASSFSGNEQFF. CDR3 nucleotide sequence: TGTGCCAGCAGCTTTAGCGGGAATGAGCAGTTCTTC.

V is TRBV5-6 and J is TRBJ2-3, with D possibly being TRBD2 (5 bases). Germline CDR1 is SGHDT and CDR2 is YYEEEE. V lost 4 bases and J lost 2, with 20 bases in between. This CDR3 comprises 17 residues. CDR3 sequence reads: CASSVIGLARDTDTQYF. The CDR3, as DNA: TGTGCCAGCAGCGTGATAGGTCTAGCCCGAGACACAGATACGCAGTATTTT.

This clone was counted between two and nine times. The rearrangement links TRBV14 to TRBJ2-2; D perhaps matches TRBD2 (6 bases). This CDR3 contains 15 residues. Germline V gene lookup returns CDR1 SGHDN and CDR2 FVKESK. Trimming removed 1 base at V and 4 bases at J, with 10 bases between. The DNA for the CDR3 is TGTGCCAGCAGCCAAGGAGGAGGGGTCACCGGGGAGCTGTTTTTT. Translation: CASSQGGGVTGELFF.

This clone was picked up one time. The CDR3 loop reads CASSYSGRQPQHF. As DNA, the CDR3 is TGTGCCAGCAGTTACTCGGGGCGACAGCCCCAGCATTTT. This chain links TRBV6-5 with TRBJ1-5, with D perhaps matching TRBD1 (5 bases). Germline V CDR1 and CDR2: MNHEY, SVGAGI. With 0 bases removed from V and 7 bases from J, the gap between germline ends came to 7 bases. This CDR3 comprises 13 residues.

This clone came up once. The J gene is TRBJ1-1, the V gene TRBV4-1, with D perhaps matching TRBD1 (5 bases). The CDR3 is made up of 15 amino acids. V was clipped by 4 bases and J by 0 bases, with 12 bases between them. Germline V gives CDR1 MGHRA, CDR2 YSYEKL. Written as DNA, the CDR3 is TGCGCCAGCAGCCGTCTCACCAGGGTGAACACTGAAGCTTTCTTT. This encodes CASSRLTRVNTEAFF.

This rearrangement joins TRBV10-3 to TRBJ2-3; 14 bases agree with TRBD2. After removal of 4 bases from V and 4 bases from J, the junction contained 4 bases not matched to a gene. Germline CDR1 ENHRY, CDR2 SYGVKD. This CDR3 has 16 amino acids. CDR3 amino acids: CAISAGLAGVSDTQYF. The CDR3 bases are TGTGCCATCAGTGCGGGACTAGCGGGAGTTTCAGATACGCAGTATTTT.

This clone was observed a single time. The chain joins TRBV2 to TRBJ1-1; D unresolved. The V and J ends lost 8 bases and 7 bases respectively, with 8 bases between them. Per the germline V gene, CDR1 is SNHLY and CDR2 is FYNNEI. The CDR3 length is 10 residues. Written as DNA, the CDR3 is TGTGCCAGCCAAAACTATGAAGCTTTCTTT. It encodes CASQNYEAFF.

The table lists this clone with a few counts. The chain carries TRBV19 and TRBJ1-5; TRBD1 matches 10 bases. Trimming at V came to 4 bases and at J to 4 bases, leaving 4 bases not matched to a gene. Germline CDR1 is LNHDA and CDR2 is SQIVND (reference sequence). The CDR3 runs to 15 residues. CDR3 coding DNA: TGTGCCAGTAGTAACCGGGACAGGGGAAATCAGCCCCAGCATTTT. This encodes CASSNRDRGNQPQHF.

The V gene is TRBV7-3, the J gene TRBJ2-5, with TRBD2 matching over 12 bases. Looked up from germline, CDR1 is SGHTA and CDR2 is FQGTGA. J was trimmed by 2 bases and V by 4 bases; bases with no gene match: 11. This CDR3 has 18 amino acids. This CDR3 reads CASSSAPAGLAGQETQYF. The CDR3 DNA sequence: TGTGCCAGCAGCTCCGCCCCGGCCGGACTAGCGGGGCAAGAGACCCAGTACTTC.

The chain uses TRBV12-5 and TRBJ2-2; maybe TRBD1 (6 bases). CDR1 is LGHNT and CDR2 is FRNRAP in the germline V gene. The V end lost 7 bases, the J end lost 3 bases, and 12 bases lay between the germline ends. This CDR3 contains 14 residues. The CDR3 region has the DNA TGTGCTAGTGCCCGGGCAGGGGACACCGGGGAGCTGTTTTTT. Its protein is CASARAGDTGELFF.

The J gene is TRBJ2-3, the V gene TRBV5-5; 7 nucleotides agree with TRBD2. The V gene's germline CDR1 is SGHKS and CDR2 YYEKEE (reference sequence). CDR3 length: 14 amino acids. After removal of 4 bases from V and 0 bases from J, the junction contained 2 bases not matched to a gene. CDR3 protein: CASSRSGSTDTQYF. The DNA for the CDR3 is TGTGCCAGCAGCCGTAGCGGGAGCACAGATACGCAGTATTTT.

The chain carries TRBV7-3 and TRBJ2-5; 7 nucleotides line up with TRBD2. The CDR3 sequence is 14 residues long. After removal of 5 bases from V and 0 bases from J, the junction contained 3 bases not matched to a gene. CDR1 SGHTA and CDR2 FQGTGA come from the germline V gene. The CDR3 region has the DNA TGTGCCAGCAGCCAGGGAGGGTACCAAGAGACCCAGTACTTC. Its translation: CASSQGGYQETQYF.

The chain uses TRBV6-6 and TRBJ2-3; 10 nucleotides match TRBD2. Germline V gene sequence: CDR1 MNHNY, CDR2 SVGAGI (reference sequence). This CDR3 region has 15 residues. V dropped 6 bases and J dropped 6; count of bases not matched to a gene: 9. CDR3 coding DNA: TGTGCCAGCAGGACTAGCGGGTCACCAGGTGATACGCAGTATTTT. Protein: CASRTSGSPGDTQYF.

Only one count was recorded for this clone. The gene calls are TRBV3-1 (or the pseudogene TRBV3-2) and TRBJ1-2; 8 bases map to TRBD1. With 4 bases clipped from V and 4 bases from J, the junction kept 11 bases outside the gene matches. The CDR3 has 16 amino acids. Germline CDR1 and CDR2: LGHDT and YNNKEL (reference sequence). The chain's CDR3 is CASSPRTGSLPYGYTF. CDR3 DNA sequence: TGTGCCAGCAGCCCTCGGACAGGGAGCCTCCCCTATGGCTACACCTTC.

The chain has TRBV5-5 and TRBJ2-7; 8 bases are shared with TRBD1. J was trimmed by 3 bases and V by 6 bases; bases with no gene match: 8. Germline V gives CDR1 SGHKS, CDR2 YYEKEE (reference sequence). The CDR3 runs 14 residues. CDR3 protein: CASNTGTGYYEQYF. The CDR3 DNA reads as TGTGCCAGCAACACCGGGACAGGATACTACGAGCAGTACTTC.

The rearrangement links TRBV19 to TRBJ2-3; D perhaps matches TRBD1 (6 bases). CDR3 length equals 14 residues. Germline-derived CDR1 and CDR2 are LNHDA and SQIVND (reference sequence). The V gene lost 5 bases and the J gene lost 4 bases, with 13 bases spanning the gap. The CDR3 spells CASSQTGWSDTQYF. For the CDR3, the DNA is TGTGCCAGTAGTCAGACAGGTTGGTCAGATACGCAGTATTTT.

CDR3 DNA sequence: TGCGCCAGCAGCTTGGACGGGACTACCACCACAGATACGCAGTATTTT. This encodes CASSLDGTTTTDTQYF. V is TRBV5-1 and J is TRBJ2-3; 7 nucleotides line up with TRBD2. CDR3 size: 16 residues. After removal of 0 bases from V and 2 bases from J, the junction contained 6 bases not matched to a gene. Germline CDR1 reads SGHRS; CDR2 reads YFSETQ.

The rearrangement links TRBV9 to TRBJ2-1, with D tentatively TRBD1 (5 bases). Trimming left V 3 bases short and J 2 bases short, with 12 bases between. The CDR3 loop spans 15 amino acids. The germline gives CDR1 SGDLS, CDR2 YYNGEE. CDR3 protein: CASSEAGLTYNEQFF. CDR3 coding DNA: TGTGCCAGCAGCGAGGCAGGGCTAACCTACAATGAGCAGTTCTTC.

This chain uses TRBV9 with TRBJ2-1; a weak D match, TRBD2 (5 bases). The length of the CDR3 is 15 residues. The V and J ends lost 0 bases and 2 bases respectively, with 9 bases between them. The germline gives CDR1 SGDLS, CDR2 YYNGEE. For the CDR3, the DNA is TGTGCCAGCAGCGTAGATCGGGGAGCCTACAATGAGCAGTTCTTC. Encoded protein: CASSVDRGAYNEQFF.